The 17 T cell receptor beta chains presented below share a single source sample, sequenced in a study of T cell responses to AZD1222 COVID-19 vaccine. Produced via immunoSEQ multiplex PCR; TCRdb's table is partial and in-frame only. The table has around 84,000 clones, 70% to 90% seen once. The input for sequencing was peripheral blood, taken on day 0 of AZD1222 vaccination. These receptors were obtained from an adult in good health.

The J gene is TRBJ2-2, the V gene TRBV5-4; D is unclear. Trimming took off 0 bases at V and 0 bases at J, with 9 bases between the two ends. Germline values: CDR1 SGHNT, CDR2 YYREEE (reference sequence). This CDR3 has 16 residues. The CDR3 is CASSLALASNTGELFF. In DNA form, the CDR3 reads TGTGCCAGCAGCTTGGCATTAGCTTCGAACACCGGGGAGCTGTTTTTT.

This clone occurred once. One junction end disagrees with the germline gene, perhaps due to a read error. V usage is TRBV7-8 and J usage is TRBJ2-7; D could derive from TRBD1 or TRBD2 (5 bases each). The length of the CDR3 is 16 residues. Germline V CDR1 and CDR2: SGHVS, FQNEAQ. CDR3 nucleotide sequence: TGTGCCAGCAGTTTAGCCCCCCGGGACCCTATCTACGAGCAGTACTTC. Protein sequence: CASSLAPRDPIYEQYF. The complete variable domain, with remaining parts taken from reference TRBV7-8 and TRBJ2-7, reads GAGVSQSPRYKVAKRGQDVALRCDPISGHVSLFWYQQALGQGPEFLTYFQNEAQLDKSGLPSDRFFAERPEGSVSTLKIQRTQQEDSAVYLCASSLAPRDPIYEQYFGPGTRLTVT.

This chain connects TRBV9 to TRBJ2-5, with TRBD2 identical over 9 bases. This CDR3 comprises 17 residues. CDR1 is SGDLS and CDR2 is YYNGEE in the germline V gene. The trim removed 0 bases at V and 1 base at J, leaving 7 bases unmatched. CDR3 DNA sequence: TGTGCCAGCAGCGTAGGATCCGGACTAGCGTTCCAAGAGACCCAGTACTTC. This sequence encodes CASSVGSGLAFQETQYF.

The rearrangement links TRBV18 to TRBJ1-5; 8 nucleotides line up with TRBD1. Germline CDR1 is KGHSH and CDR2 is LQKENI. This CDR3 is built from 16 residues. With 0 bases clipped from V and 5 bases from J, the junction kept 6 bases outside the gene matches. The DNA of the CDR3 is TGTGCCAGCTCACCACCGGGGCAGGGGGCCGATCAGCCCCAGCATTTT. It translates to CASSPPGQGADQPQHF. Complete variable domain (other parts from reference TRBV18 and TRBJ1-5): NAGVMQNPRHLVRRRGQEARLRCSPMKGHSHVYWYRQLPEEGLKFMVYLQKENIIDESGMPKERFSAEFPKEGPSILRIQQVVRGDSAAYFCASSPPGQGADQPQHFGDGTRLSIL.

The J gene is TRBJ2-7, the V gene TRBV25-1, with a tentative D call TRBD1 (6 bases). This CDR3 comprises 14 residues. Trimming stripped 7 bases from V and 4 bases from J, with 17 bases between. The germline V gene encodes CDR1 MGHDK and CDR2 SYGVNS. The CDR3 loop reads CASTTSPQGYEQYF. The CDR3 DNA reads as TGTGCCAGCACCACAAGCCCGCAGGGGTACGAGCAGTACTTC.

The rearrangement uses TRBV7-6 and TRBJ2-2; unclear D gene. This CDR3 is built from 16 residues. V was cut by 2 bases and J by 2 bases, with 12 bases left in between. Germline V gene data show CDR1 as SGHVS and CDR2 as FNYEAQ. The CDR3 is CASSLTQTLNTGELFF. The CDR3 coding sequence is TGTGCCAGCAGCTTAACCCAGACCCTTAACACCGGGGAGCTGTTTTTT.

This clone was found once. The chain employs TRBV18 and TRBJ2-1; TRBD2 might be the D (5 bases). Germline assignment: CDR1 KGHSH and CDR2 LQKENI. V was pared by 0 bases and J by 9 bases, with 15 bases between. The CDR3 loop spans 15 amino acids. CDR3 bases: TGTGCCAGCTCACCACCGAGGGCTGGTTCGTTTGAGCAGTTCTTC. Protein: CASSPPRAGSFEQFF.

The rearrangement joins TRBV14 to TRBJ1-5; D is uncertain. Trimming removed 4 bases at V and 5 bases at J, with 9 bases between. The CDR3 length is 13 residues. Looked up from germline, CDR1 is SGHDN and CDR2 is FVKESK. The CDR3 loop reads CASSPTYDQPQHF. CDR3 in DNA: TGTGCCAGCAGCCCGACATACGATCAGCCCCAGCATTTT.

The CDR3 loop is CATSSELGETFYEQYF. CDR3 DNA sequence: TGTGCCACCAGCAGTGAGTTGGGGGAGACTTTCTACGAGCAGTACTTC. This chain connects TRBV15 to TRBJ2-7; D assignment may be TRBD1 or TRBD2 (5 bases each). Trimming removed 3 bases at V and 3 bases at J, with 18 bases between. Germline CDR1 is LNHNV and CDR2 is YYDKDF (reference sequence). This CDR3 comprises 16 residues.

The genes are TRBV19 and TRBJ2-3; D gene uncertain. Germline CDR1 reads LNHDA; CDR2 reads SQIVND (reference sequence). Trimming left V 1 base short and J 8 bases short, with 13 bases between. The CDR3 sequence is 14 residues long. The CDR3 coding sequence is TGTGCCAGTAGTATAGTGCAGGATCTTCCTACGCAGTATTTT. Translated: CASSIVQDLPTQYF.

This clone was recorded only once. The gene calls are TRBV25-1 and TRBJ2-4; the D is unclear. Deletions cut 4 bases from V and 8 bases from J, with 12 bases between. This CDR3 has 13 residues. CDR1 MGHDK and CDR2 SYGVNS come from the germline V gene. The CDR3 loop reads CASSGRWADIQYF. Written as DNA, the CDR3 is TGTGCCAGCAGTGGCCGGTGGGCGGACATTCAGTACTTC. Based on the CDR3 plus reference TRBV25-1 and TRBJ2-4, the full variable domain is EADIYQTPRYLVIGTGKKITLECSQTMGHDKMYWYQQDPGMELHLIHYSYGVNSTEKGDLSSESTVSRIRTEHFPLTLESARPSHTSQYLCASSGRWADIQYFGAGTRLSVL.

The rearrangement joins TRBV2 to TRBJ1-5, with 7 bases fitting TRBD1. The CDR3 is made up of 16 amino acids. CDR1 is SNHLY, CDR2 FYNNEI, per germline. V lost 6 bases, J lost 2 bases, and 10 bases stayed unmatched. CDR3 bases: TGTGCCAGCAGGGGTCTAGGGGGCGTCGGCAATCAGCCCCAGCATTTT. It codes for CASRGLGGVGNQPQHF.

This clone was observed a single time. The chain employs TRBV29-1 and TRBJ2-1; TRBD1 might be the D (6 bases). The ends were cut back, 7 bases at V and 4 bases at J, with 20 bases in the middle. The CDR3 spans 15 residues. Germline assignment: CDR1 SQVTM and CDR2 ANQGSEA. The CDR3, as DNA: TGCAGCGGGGCAAGGGTAGTAAGGGGGTACAATGAGCAGTTCTTC. Translated, it gives CSGARVVRGYNEQFF.

The chain joins TRBV29-1 to TRBJ1-1, with D maybe TRBD1 (6 bases). The CDR3 has 11 amino acids. The ends were cut back, 7 bases at V and 5 bases at J, with 11 bases in the middle. CDR1 SQVTM and CDR2 ANQGSEA come from the germline V gene. Written as DNA, the CDR3 is TGCAGCGAAACAGGGATGACTGAAGCTTTCTTT. Residues: CSETGMTEAFF. The full variable domain, its missing parts supplied by reference TRBV29-1 and TRBJ1-1, is SAVISQKPSRDICQRGTSLTIQCQVDSQVTMMFWYRQQPGQSLTLIATANQGSEATYESGFVIDKFPISRPNLTFSTLTVSNMSPEDSSIYLCSETGMTEAFFGQGTRLTVV.

This clone has a single count. The chain links TRBV6-1 to TRBJ1-1, with 7 positions matching TRBD1. This CDR3 spans 16 amino acids. J gave up 8 bases and V 4 bases, and 16 bases lay outside the gene matches. Per the germline V gene, CDR1 is MNHNS and CDR2 is SASEGT. As DNA, the CDR3 is TGTGCCAGCAGTGTTTCACGGGGAGCGGGCAGGGGGGAAGCTTTCTTT. This sequence encodes CASSVSRGAGRGEAFF.

The chain joins TRBV6-2 or TRBV6-3 to TRBJ2-7; D not resolved. The CDR3 length is 15 residues. The V end lost 9 bases, the J end lost 0 bases, and 18 bases lay between the germline ends. Germline loops: CDR1 MNHEY, CDR2 SVGEGT. The CDR3 region is CASRPNYLSSYEQYF. The CDR3 nucleotides are TGTGCCAGTAGACCTAACTATCTCAGCTCCTACGAGCAGTACTTC.

This clone was observed a handful of times. V gene TRBV19 combines with J gene TRBJ1-1; tentative D call: TRBD1 (5 bases). Trimming left V 5 bases short and J 7 bases short, with 11 bases between. This CDR3 has 12 amino acids. Germline V CDR1 and CDR2: LNHDA, SQIVND (reference sequence). The CDR3 spells CASSVQGGEAFF. CDR3 coding DNA: TGTGCCAGTAGTGTCCAGGGTGGTGAAGCTTTCTTT.